This entry features one T cell receptor (beta chain) sequence. The record originates from a study of blood T cell repertoires in COVID-19. In the authors' methods: Estimation of nucleated cell counts was performed using reference gene primer amplification. Libraries were prepared by immunoSEQ multiplex PCR; TCRdb keeps only in-frame clonotypes and omits some of them. V, J and clone size derive from that table, while D and trimming were established from the DNA sequence. The table records roughly 200,000 clones, around nine tenths of them present only once. The CDR3 loop spans 13 amino acids. Looked up from germline, CDR1 is KGHSH and CDR2 is LQKENI. Trimming removed 2 bases from V and 6 bases from J, with 7 bases in between.

This TCR was recovered from a man aged 40-49 years with acute or convalescent COVID-19. The sample comprised peripheral blood. This chain uses TRBV18 with TRBJ1-4; a possible D gene is TRBD1 (5 bases). CDR3 residues: CASSPGGDEKLFF. CDR3 nucleotides: TGTGCCAGCTCACCAGGGGGGGATGAAAAACTGTTTTTT.